This is a list of T cell receptor beta chains from one sample in a study of shared clonotypes between healthy human individuals. Using immunoSEQ multiplex PCR, the repertoire was profiled, and TCRdb retains in-frame clones only, with some absent. Here the sample spans 2 million to 3 million clones, 85% to 95% being singletons. Sequencing was performed on naive CD4+ T cells sorted from blood. These receptor sequences come from a man between 18 and 29 years old in good health. CDR3s include the opening cysteine and the closing phenylalanine or tryptophan. Each record gives: D gene, J gene, clone size, V gene, CDR3 DNA, CDR3 protein. D genes are given only for firm matches. The size entry is marked missing in some rows and otherwise reads once, few, many or a size class.

. TRBJ1-2 . TRBV15 TGTGCCACCAGCGGCATCGCAGGGACCTACTATGGCTACACCTTC CATSGIAGTYYGYTF
. TRBJ2-1 . TRBV11-2 TGTGCCAGCAGCTTAGGGGGGAACCCAGAGCAGTTCTTC CASSLGGNPEQFF
. TRBJ2-7 . TRBV2 TGTGCCAGCGAAGACGGGGTTTCCTACGAGCAGTACTTC CASEDGVSYEQYF
. TRBJ2-5 . TRBV5-1 TGCGCCAGCAGCTTGGCCGGGACATCGGTTGTCCAAGAGACCCAGTACTTC CASSLAGTSVVQETQYF
. TRBJ2-3 . TRBV5-1 TGCGCCAGCAGCTTTGGTCTAGCCGGAGGAGATACGCAGTATTTT CASSFGLAGGDTQYF
. TRBJ2-3 . TRBV7-7 TGTGCTAGCAGCTTAGGTAGCGGAGGCTCAGATACGCAGTATTTT CASSLGSGGSDTQYF
. TRBJ1-1 . TRBV19 TGTGCCAGTAGTATAGATCGCTTGAACACTGAAGCTTTCTTT CASSIDRLNTEAFF
. TRBJ1-1 few TRBV6-6 TGTGCCAGCAGCCTAACGTCGAACACTGAAGCTTTCTTT CASSLTSNTEAFF
. TRBJ2-5 . TRBV5-4 TGTGCCAGCAGCTTGGGGGGGAGTCGGGAGACCCAGTACTTC CASSLGGSRETQYF
. TRBJ2-1 once TRBV11-2 TGTGCCAGCAGCTTAGAAAGGAGCTCCTACAATGAGCAGTTCTTC CASSLERSSYNEQFF
TRBD1 TRBJ1-2 . TRBV28 TGTGCCAGCAGTGGAGGACAGGGCCGCTATGGCTACACCTTC CASSGGQGRYGYTF
TRBD2 TRBJ2-2 . TRBV14 TGTGCCAGCAGCCTGCTTGATAGCGGGTCCACCGGGGAGCTGTTTTTT CASSLLDSGSTGELFF
. TRBJ1-4 . TRBV30 TGTGCCTGGAGTCCCGGGGTGGGTGAAAAACTGTTTTTT CAWSPGVGEKLFF
. TRBJ2-3 . TRBV19 TGTGCCAGTACCCCTGGGGGGGCAGTGGATACGCAGTATTTT CASTPGGAVDTQYF
TRBD2 TRBJ2-7 once TRBV7-9 TGTGCCAGCAGCCCCCGATCGCTAGCGGGGCACGAGCAGTACTTC CASSPRSLAGHEQYF
TRBD2 TRBJ2-2 once TRBV5-1 TGCGCCAGCAGCTTGGATCCGGGGGGTTCGCTTACCGGGGAGCTGTTTTTT CASSLDPGGSLTGELFF
TRBD1 TRBJ2-5 . TRBV27 TGTGCCAGCAGTTTAGTGATCGGGACAGCTAAAGAGACCCAGTACTTC CASSLVIGTAKETQYF
. TRBJ2-7 . TRBV15 TGTGCCACCAAGGGCGACTCCTCCTACGAGCAGTACTTC CATKGDSSYEQYF
TRBD1 TRBJ1-5 . TRBV5-8 TGTGCCAGCAGCCACATGACAGGGGCGAGCAATCAGCCCCAGCATTTT CASSHMTGASNQPQHF
TRBD2 TRBJ2-3 . TRBV5-5 TGTGCCAGCAGCGTACTAGCGGGTAGCACAGATACGCAGTATTTT CASSVLAGSTDTQYF
. TRBJ2-3 once TRBV20-1 TGCAGTGCAGCCGGGACGGATACGCAGTATTTT CSAAGTDTQYF
. TRBJ2-3 . TRBV9 TGTGCCAGCAGCGTTGGGACCTCCGGCCCCACAGATACGCAGTATTTT CASSVGTSGPTDTQYF
. TRBJ2-3 . TRBV2 TGTGCCAGCAGTGAAGCGCGGTCTATGGGAGGCACAGATACGCAGTATTTT CASSEARSMGGTDTQYF
TRBD1 TRBJ1-5 . TRBV30 TGTGCCTGGACAGGGGGCAGCAATCAGCCCCAGCATTTT CAWTGGSNQPQHF
TRBD1 TRBJ1-5 . TRBV19 TGTGCCAGTAGTTCCCGGACAGGGAGGGGTTTTGGCAATCAGCCCCAGCATTTT CASSSRTGRGFGNQPQHF
. TRBJ1-2 . TRBV11-2 TGTGCCAGCAGCCCGGGACTCCAGCTAGGGGATGGCTACACCTTC CASSPGLQLGDGYTF
. TRBJ2-7 . TRBV4-1 TGCGCCAGCAGCCAAGACTCGGCTAGCTTTGGCGAGCAGTACTTC CASSQDSASFGEQYF
. TRBJ1-1 . TRBV10-3 TGTGCCATCAGTGAGCCAGAACGGGGGAGGACTGAAGCTTTCTTT CAISEPERGRTEAFF